Here is one T cell receptor (beta chain) with its context. The antigen is not known. The conserved closing phenylalanine or tryptophan is absent in this CDR3, likely reflecting a read error. The DNA is omitted, as the CDR3 cannot be located on it reliably, and the CDR3 follows TCRdb's listing. Indicated treatment: approximately 9-day PBMC culture with coronavirus spike peptide pools or control peptides (ViraFEST assay). The authors cultured approximately 2 million PBMCs per well with 10 IU/ml IL-2 and approximately 10 ug/ml peptide pools. This record comes from a study of vaccination and CD4 T cells after COVID-19. For the study at large: Investigators stimulated cells with overlapping spike peptides drawn from SARS-CoV-2, HCoV-NL63, HCoV-OC43 and HCoV-229E.

Germline assignment: CDR1 MNHEY and CDR2 SVGAGI. The CDR3 has 16 amino acids, counting both end residues. Researchers used the Oncomine TCR Beta short-read assay to sequence DNA from cultured CD4+ T cells. TCRdb reprocessed the PCR reads via MiXCR and lists one record per CDR3 protein. The repertoire includes roughly 4,700 distinct CDR3 sequences, 44% of them detected once, and roughly 40% sits in the top ten. The TCR comes from a human donor who had recovered from COVID-19. The source material was CD4+ T cells from blood, cultured in vitro, sampled after SARS-CoV-2 vaccination. This chain links TRBV6-5 with TRBJ2-7; the table's D call, TRBD2, was not checked against the DNA. CDR3 residues: CASSYGAAGGPEERYL.